The sample holds a few counts of the clone carrying this T cell receptor (beta chain). Its cognate antigen is unknown. This sample is drawn from a study of T-cell memory formation after mild COVID-19. At the level of the study: The two donors had largely donor-specific TCR clusters.

Study results and caveats: In second-wave clones peaking day 37, SARS-CoV-2 specificity remained unconfirmed. A subset of responding clones appeared in pre-infection memory, suggesting cross-reactive memory joined.

This CDR3 has 16 residues. CDR1 SGHRS and CDR2 YFSETQ come from the germline V gene. J gave up 2 bases and V 1 base, and 7 bases lay outside the gene matches. Constant-segment primers were used for 5'RACE, and the resulting TCR alpha and TCR beta cDNA libraries carried sample barcodes and UMIs. TCRdb passed the 5' RACE reads through MiXCR, listing each CDR3 protein once. The table shows under 400,000 distinct CDR3 sequences, with roughly 21% occurring only once. The clonotype comes from an adult woman who had mild COVID-19 (a few samples of this study predate the infection). Cell type and time point are not known. This chain uses TRBV5-1 with TRBJ2-3, with TRBD2 matching over 7 bases. Sequenced material: PBMCs or a T cell subset sorted from them (not recorded which). CDR3 amino acids: CASSLRASGHTDTQYF. CDR3 DNA sequence: TGCGCCAGCAGCTTGCGGGCTAGCGGACACACAGATACGCAGTATTTT.